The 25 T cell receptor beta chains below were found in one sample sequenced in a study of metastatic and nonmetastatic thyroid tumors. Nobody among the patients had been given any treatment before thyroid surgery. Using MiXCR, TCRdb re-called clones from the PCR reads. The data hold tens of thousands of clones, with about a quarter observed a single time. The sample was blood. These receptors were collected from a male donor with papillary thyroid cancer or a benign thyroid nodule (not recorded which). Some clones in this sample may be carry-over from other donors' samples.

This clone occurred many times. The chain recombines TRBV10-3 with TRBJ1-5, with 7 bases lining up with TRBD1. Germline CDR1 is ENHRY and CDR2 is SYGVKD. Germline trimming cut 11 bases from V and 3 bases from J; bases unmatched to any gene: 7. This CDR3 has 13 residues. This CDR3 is CAVSGGPNQPQHF. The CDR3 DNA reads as TGTGCCGTCTCAGGGGGGCCCAATCAGCCCCAGCATTTT.

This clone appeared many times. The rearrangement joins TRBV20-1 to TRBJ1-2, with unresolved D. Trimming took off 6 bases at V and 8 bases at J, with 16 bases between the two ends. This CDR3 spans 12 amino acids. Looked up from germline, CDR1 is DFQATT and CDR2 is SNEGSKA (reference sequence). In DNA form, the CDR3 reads TGCAGTGCGAGCCCGTTGGGCGAAGGCTACACCTTC. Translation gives CSASPLGEGYTF.

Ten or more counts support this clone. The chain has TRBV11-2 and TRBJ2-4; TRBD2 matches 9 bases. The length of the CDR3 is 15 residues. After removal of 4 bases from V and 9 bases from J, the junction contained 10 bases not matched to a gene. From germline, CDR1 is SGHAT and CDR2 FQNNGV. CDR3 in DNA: TGTGCCAGCAGCTCAACCTTAGCGGGAGTCGCCATTCAGTACTTC. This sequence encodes CASSSTLAGVAIQYF.

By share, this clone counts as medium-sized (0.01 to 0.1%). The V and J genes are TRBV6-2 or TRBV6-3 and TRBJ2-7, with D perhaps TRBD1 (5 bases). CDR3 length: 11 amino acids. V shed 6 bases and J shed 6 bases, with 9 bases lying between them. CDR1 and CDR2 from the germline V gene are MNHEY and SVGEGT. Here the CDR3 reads CASRFTGEQYF. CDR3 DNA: TGTGCCAGCAGATTTACAGGCGAGCAGTACTTC.

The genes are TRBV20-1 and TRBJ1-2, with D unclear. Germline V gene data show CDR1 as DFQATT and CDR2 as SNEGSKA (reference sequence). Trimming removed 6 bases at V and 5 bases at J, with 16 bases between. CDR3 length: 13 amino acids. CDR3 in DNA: TGCAGTGCCCCTCGGTATTTATCATATGGCTACACCTTC. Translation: CSAPRYLSYGYTF.

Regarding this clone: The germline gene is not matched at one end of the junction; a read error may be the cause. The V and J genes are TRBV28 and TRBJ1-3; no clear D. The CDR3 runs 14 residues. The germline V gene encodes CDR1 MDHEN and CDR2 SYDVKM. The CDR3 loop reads CGSTPDGVGDTIYF. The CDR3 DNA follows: TGTGGCAGCACCCCGGACGGGGTTGGAGACACCATATATTTT.

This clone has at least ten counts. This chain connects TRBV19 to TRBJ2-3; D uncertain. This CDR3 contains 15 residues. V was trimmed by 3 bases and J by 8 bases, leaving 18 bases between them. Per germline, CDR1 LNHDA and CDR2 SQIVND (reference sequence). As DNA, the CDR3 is TGTGCCAGTAGTATTTCTTTAGCCCAGTCGGGTACGCAGTATTTT. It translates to CASSISLAQSGTQYF.

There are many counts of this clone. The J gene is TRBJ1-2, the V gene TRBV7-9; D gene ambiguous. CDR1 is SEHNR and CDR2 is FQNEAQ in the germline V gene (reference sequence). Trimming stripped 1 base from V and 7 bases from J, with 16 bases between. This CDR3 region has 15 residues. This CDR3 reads CASSLGPGVVIGYTF. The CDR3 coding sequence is TGTGCCAGCAGCTTAGGCCCTGGGGTAGTTATTGGCTACACCTTC.

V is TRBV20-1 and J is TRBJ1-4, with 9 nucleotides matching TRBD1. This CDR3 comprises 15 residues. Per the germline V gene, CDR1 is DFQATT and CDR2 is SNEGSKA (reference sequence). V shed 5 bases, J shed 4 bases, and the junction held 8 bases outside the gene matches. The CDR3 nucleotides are TGCAGTGCTCCTAGTCCGGGACAGGGTAATGAAAAACTGTTTTTT. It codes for CSAPSPGQGNEKLFF.

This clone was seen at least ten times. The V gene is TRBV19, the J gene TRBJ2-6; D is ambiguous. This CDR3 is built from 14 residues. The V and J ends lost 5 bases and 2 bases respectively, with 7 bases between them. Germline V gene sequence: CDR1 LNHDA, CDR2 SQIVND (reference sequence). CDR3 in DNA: TGTGCCAGTAGTTTGGGTACTGGGGCCAACGTCCTGACTTTC. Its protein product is CASSLGTGANVLTF. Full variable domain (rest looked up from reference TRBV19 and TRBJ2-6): DGGITQSPKYLFRKEGQNVTLSCEQNLNHDAMYWYRQDPGQGLRLIYYSQIVNDFQKGDIAEGYSVSREKKESFPLTVTSAQKNPTAFYLCASSLGTGANVLTFGAGSRLTVL.

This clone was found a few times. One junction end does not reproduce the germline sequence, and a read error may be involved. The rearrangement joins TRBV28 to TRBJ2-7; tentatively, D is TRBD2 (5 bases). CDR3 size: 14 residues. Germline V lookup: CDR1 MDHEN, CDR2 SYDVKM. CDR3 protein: CASSLGSVPYEQYF. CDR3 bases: TGTGCCAGCAGTTTGGGTAGCGTTCCGTACGAGCAGTACTTT.

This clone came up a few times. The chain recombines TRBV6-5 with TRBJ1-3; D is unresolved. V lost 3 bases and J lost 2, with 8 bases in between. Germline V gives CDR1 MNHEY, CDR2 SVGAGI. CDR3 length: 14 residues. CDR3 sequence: CASSYSEAGNTIYF. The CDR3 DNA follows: TGTGCCAGCAGTTATTCGGAAGCTGGAAACACCATATATTTT.

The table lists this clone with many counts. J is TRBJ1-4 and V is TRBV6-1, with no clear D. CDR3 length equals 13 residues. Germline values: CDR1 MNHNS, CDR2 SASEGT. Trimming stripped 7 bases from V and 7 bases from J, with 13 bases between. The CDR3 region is CASTAGGIEKLFF. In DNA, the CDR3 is TGTGCCAGCACTGCGGGCGGGATTGAAAAACTGTTTTTT.

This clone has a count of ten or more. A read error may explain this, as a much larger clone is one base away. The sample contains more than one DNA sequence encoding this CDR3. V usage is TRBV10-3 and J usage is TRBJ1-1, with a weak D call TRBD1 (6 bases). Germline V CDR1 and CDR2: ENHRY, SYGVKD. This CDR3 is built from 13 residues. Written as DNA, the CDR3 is TGTGCCATCAGTGAGTCGCGGGGGCCGCAAGCCTTCTTT. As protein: CAISESRGPQAFF.

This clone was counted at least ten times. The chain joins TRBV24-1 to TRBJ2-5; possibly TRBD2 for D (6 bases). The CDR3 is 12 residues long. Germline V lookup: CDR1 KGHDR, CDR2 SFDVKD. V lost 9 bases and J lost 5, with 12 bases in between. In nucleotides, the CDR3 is TGTGCCACCTCCACTGGGGGGGAGACCCAGTACTTC. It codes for CATSTGGETQYF.

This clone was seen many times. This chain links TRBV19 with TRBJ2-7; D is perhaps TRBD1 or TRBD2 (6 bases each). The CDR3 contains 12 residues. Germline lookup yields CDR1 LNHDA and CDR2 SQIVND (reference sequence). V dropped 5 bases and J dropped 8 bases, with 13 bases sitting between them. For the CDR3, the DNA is TGTGCCAGTAGTCCCCCCGGGGGCAAGCAGTACTTC. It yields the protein CASSPPGGKQYF.

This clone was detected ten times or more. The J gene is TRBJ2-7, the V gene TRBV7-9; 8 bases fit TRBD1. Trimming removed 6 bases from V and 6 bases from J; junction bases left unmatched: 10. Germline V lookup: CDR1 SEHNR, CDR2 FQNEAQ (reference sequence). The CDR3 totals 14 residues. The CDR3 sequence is CASSRGQGRGEQYF. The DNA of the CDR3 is TGTGCCAGCAGTCGAGGACAGGGCCGGGGCGAGCAGTACTTC.

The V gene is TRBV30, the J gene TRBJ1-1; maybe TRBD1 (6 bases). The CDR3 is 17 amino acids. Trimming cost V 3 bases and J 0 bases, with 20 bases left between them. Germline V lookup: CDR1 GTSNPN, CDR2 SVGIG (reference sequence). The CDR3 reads CAWSAPTGNGVNTEAFF. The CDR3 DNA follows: TGTGCCTGGAGCGCCCCCACAGGGAACGGGGTGAACACTGAAGCTTTCTTT.

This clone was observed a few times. CDR3 bases: TGTGCCAGTAGCCCCGAGAACGAGCAGTTCTTC. Translation gives CASSPENEQFF. The chain has TRBV7-8 and TRBJ2-1, with D unclear. Trimming removed 9 bases at V and 10 bases at J, with 13 bases between. The CDR3 spans 11 residues. Germline-derived CDR1 and CDR2 are SGHVS and FQNEAQ.

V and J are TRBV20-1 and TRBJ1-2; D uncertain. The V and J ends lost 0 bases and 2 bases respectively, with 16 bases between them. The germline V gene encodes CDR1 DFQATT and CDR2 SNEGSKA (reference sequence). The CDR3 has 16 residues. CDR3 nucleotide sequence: TGCAGTGCTAGAGATTTGGCAAGTGGAAGCAACTATGGCTACACCTTC. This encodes CSARDLASGSNYGYTF.

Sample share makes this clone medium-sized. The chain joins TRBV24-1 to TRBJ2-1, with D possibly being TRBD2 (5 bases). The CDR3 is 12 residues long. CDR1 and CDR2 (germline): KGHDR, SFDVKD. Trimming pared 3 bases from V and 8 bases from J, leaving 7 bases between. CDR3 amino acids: CATSDEEDEQFF. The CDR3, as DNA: TGTGCCACCAGTGATGAGGAGGATGAGCAGTTCTTC.

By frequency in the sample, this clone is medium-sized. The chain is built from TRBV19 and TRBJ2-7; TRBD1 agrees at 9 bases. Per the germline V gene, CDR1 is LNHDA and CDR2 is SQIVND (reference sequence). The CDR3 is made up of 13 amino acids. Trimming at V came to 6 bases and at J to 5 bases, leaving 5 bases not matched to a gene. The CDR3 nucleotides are TGTGCCAGTAGCCGACAGGGGGTGAACGAGCAGTACTTC. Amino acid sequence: CASSRQGVNEQYF.

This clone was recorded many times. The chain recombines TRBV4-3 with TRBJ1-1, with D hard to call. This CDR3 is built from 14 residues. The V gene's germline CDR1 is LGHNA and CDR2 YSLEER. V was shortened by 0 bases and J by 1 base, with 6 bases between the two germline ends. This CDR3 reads CASSQEGSNTEAFF. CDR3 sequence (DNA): TGCGCCAGCAGCCAAGAAGGGTCGAACACTGAAGCTTTCTTT.

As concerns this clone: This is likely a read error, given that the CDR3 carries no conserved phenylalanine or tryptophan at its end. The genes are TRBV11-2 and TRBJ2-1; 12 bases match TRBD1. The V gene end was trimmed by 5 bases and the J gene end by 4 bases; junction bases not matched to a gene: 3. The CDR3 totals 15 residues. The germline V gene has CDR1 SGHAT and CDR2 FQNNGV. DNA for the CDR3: TGTGCCAGCAGCCGGGACAGGGGGCATTACAATGAGCAGTTCGTC. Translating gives CASSRDRGHYNEQFV.

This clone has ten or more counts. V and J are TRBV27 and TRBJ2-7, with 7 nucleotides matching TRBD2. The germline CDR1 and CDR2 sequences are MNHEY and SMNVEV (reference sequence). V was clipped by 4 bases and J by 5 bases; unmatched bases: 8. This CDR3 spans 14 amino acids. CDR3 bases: TGTGCCAGCAGTTCGGGGGGAGTCAATCACGAGCAGTACTTC. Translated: CASSSGGVNHEQYF.